The rows below give T cell receptor beta chains drawn from one sample of a study of shared clonotypes between healthy human individuals. Using immunoSEQ multiplex PCR, the repertoire was profiled, and TCRdb retains in-frame clones only, with some absent. The sample has under 2,000,000 clones; about 95% are singletons. Sequenced input: naive CD8+ T cells sorted from blood. Every receptor here comes from a man aged 18 to 35 in good health. The CDR3 runs from the conserved cysteine through the conserved F or W. A D gene is named only where the DNA matches it firmly. Size is stated for part of the rows, as once, few or many counts, or as a class when the clone is expanded.

D	V	size	J	CDR3	DNA
-	TRBV28	-	TRBJ1-1	CASSLSGAVEAFF	TGTGCCAGCAGTTTATCAGGGGCGGTAGAAGCTTTCTTT
-	TRBV5-4	-	TRBJ2-7	CASKPGDYSYEQYF	TGTGCCAGCAAGCCGGGAGACTACTCCTACGAGCAGTACTTC
-	TRBV5-4	once	TRBJ2-7	CASSLKGSEQYF	TGTGCCAGCAGCTTGAAAGGAAGCGAGCAGTACTTC
-	TRBV9	-	TRBJ2-7	CASSASGTSLGYEQYF	TGTGCCAGCAGCGCTTCCGGGACGTCTCTAGGGTACGAGCAGTACTTC
-	TRBV7-2	-	TRBJ1-1	CASSSSDPIWITEAFF	TGTGCCAGCAGCTCCTCCGACCCCATTTGGATCACTGAAGCTTTCTTT
-	TRBV28	-	TRBJ1-4	CASSTNRDGNEKLFF	TGTGCCAGCAGTACTAACAGGGACGGAAATGAAAAACTGTTTTTT
TRBD1	TRBV7-6	-	TRBJ2-5	CASSNLRDRLETQYF	TGTGCCAGCAGCAACCTCCGGGACAGACTGGAGACCCAGTACTTC
TRBD1	TRBV28	-	TRBJ2-5	CASSPQGAETQYF	TGTGCCAGCAGTCCCCAGGGGGCAGAGACCCAGTACTTC
-	TRBV27	-	TRBJ2-7	CASSLSEGGTYEQYF	TGTGCCAGCAGTTTATCGGAGGGAGGAACCTACGAGCAGTACTTC
-	TRBV30	-	TRBJ1-1	CAWSEGPRNTEAFF	TGTGCCTGGAGTGAGGGCCCCAGGAACACTGAAGCTTTCTTT
-	TRBV7-2	-	TRBJ2-5	CASTWGLGVETQYF	TGTGCCAGCACTTGGGGTCTGGGGGTTGAGACCCAGTACTTC
-	TRBV4-1	-	TRBJ2-7	CASSQDGVGSHSYEQYF	TGCGCCAGCAGCCAAGACGGGGTGGGATCCCACTCCTACGAGCAGTACTTC
-	TRBV11-1	-	TRBJ2-1	CASRNGLSSYNEQFF	TGTGCCAGCAGAAACGGACTGAGCTCCTACAATGAGCAGTTCTTC
-	TRBV5-4	-	TRBJ2-1	CASSLGAGSIGEQFF	TGTGCCAGCAGCTTGGGGGCGGGGAGCATTGGTGAGCAGTTCTTC
TRBD1	TRBV6-6	once	TRBJ1-5	CASGTGEDQPQHF	TGTGCCAGCGGGACAGGGGAGGATCAGCCCCAGCATTTT
TRBD1	TRBV5-8	-	TRBJ2-1	CASSLAGDSDRFF	TGTGCCAGCAGCTTGGCCGGGGACAGCGACCGGTTCTTC
-	TRBV7-9	-	TRBJ2-1	CATARVGSSYNEQFF	TGTGCCACTGCGCGGGTGGGGAGCTCCTACAATGAGCAGTTCTTC
TRBD2	TRBV5-6	-	TRBJ2-7	CASSSGLAENYEQYF	TGTGCCAGCAGCTCGGGACTAGCGGAAAACTACGAGCAGTACTTC
-	TRBV19	-	TRBJ1-5	CASSPHLGNQPQHF	TGTGCCAGTAGTCCACACTTGGGCAATCAGCCCCAGCATTTT
TRBD1	TRBV27	once	TRBJ1-1	CASSLLGQGGTEAFF	TGTGCCAGCAGTTTATTAGGACAGGGGGGAACTGAAGCTTTCTTT
-	TRBV11-2	-	TRBJ2-7	CASSLVLGRVGEQYF	TGTGCCAGCAGCTTAGTGTTGGGCAGGGTAGGGGAGCAGTACTTC
-	TRBV10-2	-	TRBJ2-7	CASSEGGGNEQYF	TGCGCCAGCAGTGAGGGGGGGGGCAACGAGCAGTACTTC
TRBD1	TRBV7-6	once	TRBJ1-5	CASSLGTGPNQPQHF	TGTGCCAGCAGCTTAGGGACAGGGCCAAATCAGCCCCAGCATTTT
-	TRBV2	-	TRBJ2-1	CASTDGIYNEQFF	TGTGCCAGCACCGACGGCATCTACAATGAGCAGTTCTTC
TRBD2	TRBV19	-	TRBJ2-1	CASSPTSGDSNEQFF	TGTGCCAGTAGTCCTACTAGCGGGGACTCCAATGAGCAGTTCTTC
-	TRBV30	-	TRBJ1-2	CAWRQGYYGYTF	TGTGCCTGGAGACAGGGATACTATGGCTACACCTTC
-	TRBV6-5	-	TRBJ2-5	CASSYSRGESETQYF	TGTGCCAGCAGTTACTCGAGGGGGGAATCAGAGACCCAGTACTTC
-	TRBV11-1	-	TRBJ1-1	CASSLTEGRTEAFF	TGTGCCAGCAGCTTGACGGAGGGGAGGACTGAAGCTTTCTTT
-	TRBV4-1	-	TRBJ2-7	CASSHQDSLSGQYF	TGCGCCAGCAGCCACCAAGATTCATTGTCGGGGCAGTACTTC
TRBD1	TRBV7-2	-	TRBJ1-2	CASSFTGDSNYGYTF	TGTGCCAGCAGTTTTACAGGGGACAGTAACTATGGCTACACCTTC
TRBD2	TRBV4-3	-	TRBJ2-5	CASSQDELATQETQYF	TGCGCCAGCAGCCAAGATGAACTAGCGACCCAAGAGACCCAGTACTTC
-	TRBV10-1	few	TRBJ2-7	CASSTGGAEQYF	TGCGCCAGCAGTACCGGAGGGGCCGAGCAGTACTTC
-	TRBV2	-	TRBJ2-4	CASRPGVTLAKNIQYF	TGTGCCAGCAGGCCTGGGGTGACACTAGCCAAAAACATTCAGTACTTC
TRBD2	TRBV5-1	-	TRBJ2-7	CASSLTSVQSFEQYF	TGCGCCAGCAGCTTAACTAGCGTGCAATCTTTCGAGCAGTACTTC
TRBD1	TRBV28	-	TRBJ1-2	CASSPRTGNGYTF	TGTGCCAGCAGTCCAAGGACAGGGAATGGCTACACCTTC
-	TRBV27	-	TRBJ1-5	CASSLGLNQPQHF	TGTGCCAGCAGTTTAGGGCTCAATCAGCCCCAGCATTTT
TRBD1	TRBV5-7	-	TRBJ2-4	CASSLPAPGQAKNIQYF	TGTGCCAGCAGCTTGCCCGCACCGGGACAGGCGAAAAACATTCAGTACTTC
TRBD1	TRBV6-1	many	TRBJ1-6	CASSDVLNRGRSSPLHF	TGTGCCAGCAGTGACGTACTTAACAGGGGAAGGAGCTCACCCCTCCACTTT
TRBD1	TRBV4-1	-	TRBJ1-4	CASSSTGGGDEKLFF	TGCGCCAGCAGCTCGACAGGGGGCGGGGATGAAAAACTGTTTTTT
-	TRBV2	-	TRBJ1-2	CASSEENYGYTF	TGTGCCAGCAGTGAGGAGAACTATGGCTACACCTTC
TRBD2	TRBV5-1	once	TRBJ2-7	CASSLEGGGAEEQYF	TGCGCCAGCAGCTTGGAAGGCGGGGGGGCTGAAGAGCAGTACTTC
TRBD1	TRBV9	once	TRBJ1-2	CASSQPSGQGKVRGYTF	TGTGCCAGCAGCCAACCTTCCGGACAGGGGAAGGTCCGTGGCTACACCTTC
-	TRBV7-9	-	TRBJ2-5	CASSPPSGTTWGETQYF	TGTGCCAGCAGCCCCCCGAGCGGGACAACCTGGGGGGAGACCCAGTACTTC
-	TRBV7-9	-	TRBJ2-5	CASSSSGIQETQYF	TGTGCCAGCAGTTCCTCGGGCATCCAAGAGACCCAGTACTTC
-	TRBV2	-	TRBJ2-2	CASLIRTGELFF	TGTGCCAGCCTCATTAGGACCGGGGAGCTGTTTTTT
TRBD2	TRBV29-1	-	TRBJ2-3	CSVGRGLDTQYF	TGCAGCGTTGGGCGGGGGTTGGATACGCAGTATTTT
-	TRBV4-1	-	TRBJ2-3	CASSQGWGAEDTQYF	TGCGCCAGCAGCCAGGGCTGGGGCGCAGAAGATACGCAGTATTTT
-	TRBV4-2	-	TRBJ2-7	CASSPERDYEQYF	TGTGCCAGCAGCCCGGAGAGGGATTACGAGCAGTACTTC
TRBD2	TRBV4-1	-	TRBJ2-1	CASSRRGGGADEQFF	TGCGCCAGCAGCCGCCGGGGCGGGGGGGCCGATGAGCAGTTCTTC
-	TRBV27	-	TRBJ2-1	CASSSSSLPPGDEQFF	TGTGCCAGCAGTTCAAGTTCTCTGCCCCCAGGGGATGAGCAGTTCTTC
-	TRBV4-1	-	TRBJ1-1	CASSHGGSNTEAFF	TGCGCCAGCAGCCATGGCGGTAGTAACACTGAAGCTTTCTTT
-	TRBV27	-	TRBJ2-7	CASSLTTNSYEQYF	TGTGCCAGCAGTTTAACGACTAACTCCTACGAGCAGTACTTC
-	TRBV5-1	-	TRBJ2-2	CASSFGDTGELFF	TGCGCCAGCAGCTTCGGTGACACCGGGGAGCTGTTTTTT
-	TRBV27	-	TRBJ1-1	CASSSRPNTEAFF	TGTGCCAGCAGTTCGCGGCCGAACACTGAAGCTTTCTTT
TRBD1	TRBV12-5	-	TRBJ1-2	CASGLDPTGGGNYGYTF	TGTGCTAGTGGTTTGGATCCCACAGGGGGTGGGAACTATGGCTACACCTTC
-	TRBV6-6	-	TRBJ2-2	CASSYGAGELFF	TGTGCCAGCAGTTACGGGGCCGGGGAGCTGTTTTTT
-	TRBV9	-	TRBJ2-3	CASSVDASGTDTQYF	TGTGCCAGCAGCGTAGACGCTAGTGGCACAGATACGCAGTATTTT
-	TRBV4-1	-	TRBJ1-5	CASSQVPPGHQPQHF	TGCGCCAGCAGCCAAGTCCCCCCTGGTCACCAGCCCCAGCATTTT
-	TRBV7-9	-	TRBJ1-3	CASSFGDSGNTIYF	TGTGCCAGCAGCTTTGGAGACTCTGGAAACACCATATATTTT